This record covers a single TCR beta chain. J was trimmed by 3 bases and V by 0 bases; bases with no gene match: 4. This CDR3 is built from 15 residues. The germline V gene encodes CDR1 SGHRS and CDR2 YFSETQ. The data derive from a study of blood T cell repertoires in COVID-19. The overall study: T cells, B-cell-depleted T cells, or PBMCs supplied cDNA or gDNA.

Per the original data handling: Amplified reference gene primers provided the basis for estimating nucleated cell counts. Some clones are missing from TCRdb's copy, which holds only in-frame ones; the method was immunoSEQ multiplex PCR. V, J and clone size derive from that table, while D and trimming were established from the DNA sequence. The sample comprises roughly 670,000 clones, about nine tenths of which are singletons, and roughly 0.25% rests with the top ten. The sequencing input was peripheral blood. The rearrangement links TRBV5-1 to TRBJ1-1; 8 nucleotides line up with TRBD1. This clonotype was sampled from a woman aged 18-29 years with acute or convalescent COVID-19. CDR3 sequence: CASSLGTGRDTEAFF. CDR3 coding DNA: TGCGCCAGCAGCTTGGGGACAGGGCGGGACACTGAAGCTTTCTTT.